The 6 T cell receptor beta chains listed next were all sequenced from one sample in a study of cytomegalovirus exposure and HLA in healthy donors. The primer mix had 60 Vbeta and 13 Jbeta primers. Only in-frame clones appear in the TCRdb table, and some are missing; sequencing was by immunoSEQ multiplex PCR. The sample contains about 69,000 clones, 75% to 80% of which appear only once. The sequencing sample was made of PBMCs. The source is a man aged 18-30 years in good health and CMV-seronegative.

This clone was seen more than once but under ten times. The chain links TRBV18 to TRBJ2-2, with D hard to call. The V end lost 1 base, the J end lost 6 bases, and 9 bases lay between the germline ends. The germline V gene encodes CDR1 KGHSH and CDR2 LQKENI. The CDR3 length is 14 residues. The CDR3 loop reads CASSPLRYPGELFF. CDR3 in DNA: TGTGCCAGCTCACCACTCAGGTATCCCGGGGAGCTGTTTTTT. The full variable domain, in which reference TRBV18 and TRBJ2-2 provide the parts outside the CDR3, is NAGVMQNPRHLVRRRGQEARLRCSPMKGHSHVYWYRQLPEEGLKFMVYLQKENIIDESGMPKERFSAEFPKEGPSILRIQQVVRGDSAAYFCASSPLRYPGELFFGEGSRLTVL.

This chain's CDR3 is CASSSSGGIRDEQFF. CDR3 coding DNA: TGTGCCAGCAGCTCCAGCGGGGGGATCAGGGATGAGCAGTTCTTC. The V and J genes are TRBV7-3 and TRBJ2-1, with TRBD2 identical over 9 bases. Germline CDR1 is SGHTA and CDR2 is FQGTGA. The CDR3 runs 15 residues. V was clipped by 4 bases and J by 8 bases; unmatched bases: 9.

J is TRBJ1-3 and V is TRBV9; D is perhaps TRBD1 (6 bases). V was clipped by 4 bases and J by 7 bases, with 18 bases between them. CDR1 and CDR2 from the germline V gene are SGDLS and YYNGEE. The CDR3 contains 15 residues. CDR3: CASSPEGEWVNTIYF. In DNA form, the CDR3 reads TGTGCCAGCAGCCCAGAGGGGGAGTGGGTGAACACCATATATTTT.

This clone appeared once. The chain joins TRBV5-5 to TRBJ2-3, with 9 bases identical to TRBD2. V was pared by 0 bases and J by 2 bases, with 1 base of the junction left unmatched. The CDR3 contains 15 residues. Germline CDR1 reads SGHKS; CDR2 reads YYEKEE (reference sequence). CDR3 sequence reads: CASSLGGGVTDTQYF. Here the CDR3 DNA reads TGTGCCAGCAGCTTGGGCGGGGGGGTCACAGATACGCAGTATTTT.

The chain recombines TRBV28 with TRBJ2-7, with D uncertain. V lost 3 bases and J 6 bases, leaving 9 bases between the germline ends. The CDR3 is made up of 12 amino acids. Germline V lookup: CDR1 MDHEN, CDR2 SYDVKM. The CDR3 DNA follows: TGTGCCAGCAGTTTCCGAGGCGGCGAGCAGTACGTC. Translated: CASSFRGGEQYV.

J is TRBJ2-1 and V is TRBV9; D call uncertain. There are 13 residues in the CDR3. CDR1 SGDLS and CDR2 YYNGEE come from the germline V gene. V lost 0 bases and J lost 5, with 6 bases in between. The CDR3 sequence: CASSVVRDNEQFF. CDR3 DNA sequence: TGTGCCAGCAGCGTAGTAAGAGACAATGAGCAGTTCTTC.